This T cell receptor (beta chain) comes out of a study of cytomegalovirus exposure and HLA in healthy donors. General study results and limits: Judged likely to be a sequencing artifact was a cluster of highly shared sequence variants.

Concerning this clone: Its target is unknown.

Germline V gene data show CDR1 as SGHRS and CDR2 as YFSETQ. The CDR3 consists of 17 residues. Trimming cost V 3 bases and J 5 bases; bases outside gene matches: 7. Vbeta (60) and Jbeta (13) primers were used in the PCR. This table comes from immunoSEQ multiplex PCR, and its TCRdb copy is limited to in-frame clones, with some not included. The sample yields 140,000 or so clones, roughly 74% seen once. This chain uses TRBV5-1 with TRBJ2-1, with 14 bases fitting TRBD2. The receptor was isolated from a woman aged 18-35 years in good health and CMV-seropositive. Sequencing was carried out using PBMCs. This chain's CDR3 is CASSWGGLAGGDNEQFF. The CDR3 DNA follows: TGCGCCAGCAGCTGGGGAGGACTAGCGGGGGGAGACAATGAGCAGTTCTTC.